The table lists the clone carrying this T cell receptor (beta chain) with a few counts. The protocol was immunoSEQ multiplex PCR, while the TCRdb copy is restricted to in-frame clones and leaves out a portion. The sample yields about 60,000 clones, about 82% seen once. The CDR3 runs 13 residues. J gave up 9 bases and V 1 base, and 3 bases lay outside the gene matches. The data originate from a study of blood T cell repertoires in COVID-19. The origin of this receptor is a woman between 40 and 50 years old with acute COVID-19. V and J are TRBV12-3 or TRBV12-4 and TRBJ2-1, with 7 bases aligning to TRBD2. Sequencing was performed on PBMCs or T cells enriched from blood (not recorded which). The CDR3 region has the DNA TGTGCCAGCAGTTTAGGGGCTAGCGGTGAGCAGTTCTTC. Residues: CASSLGASGEQFF.